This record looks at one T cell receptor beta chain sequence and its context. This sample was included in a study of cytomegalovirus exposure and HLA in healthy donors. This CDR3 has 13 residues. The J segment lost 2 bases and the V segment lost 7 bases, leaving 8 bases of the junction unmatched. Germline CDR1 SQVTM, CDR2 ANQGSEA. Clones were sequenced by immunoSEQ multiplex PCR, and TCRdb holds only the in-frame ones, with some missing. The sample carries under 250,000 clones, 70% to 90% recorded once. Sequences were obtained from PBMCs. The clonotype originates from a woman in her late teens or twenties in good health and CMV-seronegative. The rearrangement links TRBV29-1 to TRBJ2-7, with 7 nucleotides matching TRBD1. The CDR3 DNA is TGCAGCGCAACCCGGGACAGCGCCTACGAGCAGTACTTC. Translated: CSATRDSAYEQYF.